This is a list of T cell receptor beta chains from one sample in a study of Ad26.COV2.S vaccination and SARS-CoV-2 variants. Profiled with immunoSEQ multiplex PCR; TCRdb holds only in-frame clones, not every one. The table includes some 400,000 clones, about 89% detected once. Sequencing used peripheral blood, obtained in a trial of Ad26.COV2.S vaccine versus placebo. The receptors shown here come from a person between 18 and 60 years old who received the Ad26.COV2.S COVID-19 vaccine or a placebo. Both conserved end residues are part of each CDR3. The order of the fields is D gene, V gene, clone size, J gene, CDR3 protein, CDR3 DNA. A D gene is named only where the DNA matches it firmly. Size is omitted from some rows. Given values are once, few, many or a class for expanded clones.

.,TRBV30,.,TRBJ1-5,CAWSVPVSNQPQHF,TGTGCCTGGAGTGTACCGGTTAGCAATCAGCCCCAGCATTTT
.,TRBV12-3/TRBV12-4,.,TRBJ2-7,CASSLVAPYEQYF,TGTGCCAGCAGTTTAGTAGCCCCCTACGAGCAGTACTTC
.,TRBV11-2,once,TRBJ2-7,CASSLELATFYEQYF,TGTGCCAGCAGCTTAGAACTGGCGACTTTCTACGAGCAGTACTTC
.,TRBV10-2,.,TRBJ2-5,CASSDSSETQYF,TGCGCCAGCAGTGACAGCTCAGAGACCCAGTACTTC
.,TRBV3-1/TRBV3-2,.,TRBJ2-7,CASSQDFTDRVYEQYF,TGTGCCAGCAGCCAAGATTTCACGGACAGAGTTTACGAGCAGTACTTC
.,TRBV5-4,.,TRBJ2-1,CASSLDISGTPDNEQFF,TGTGCCAGCAGCTTGGATATTAGCGGCACACCCGACAATGAGCAGTTCTTC
.,TRBV7-7,.,TRBJ2-2,CASSLEGGGRNTGELFF,TGTGCTAGCAGCTTAGAGGGGGGCGGGAGGAACACCGGGGAGCTGTTTTTT
.,TRBV5-1,.,TRBJ2-1,CASSLQQSSYNEQFF,TGCGCCAGCAGCTTACAACAGAGCTCCTACAATGAGCAGTTCTTC
TRBD1,TRBV14,.,TRBJ2-5,CASSPVRDRSSQYF,TGTGCCAGCAGCCCCGTTCGGGACAGAAGTTCCCAGTACTTC
.,TRBV7-2,once,TRBJ1-1,CASSLAVLGTRGTEAFF,TGTGCCAGCAGCTTAGCCGTCCTAGGGACACGTGGGACTGAAGCTTTCTTT
.,TRBV9,once,TRBJ1-6,CASSVDGRDSPLHF,TGTGCCAGCAGCGTAGACGGGAGGGATTCACCCCTCCACTTT
TRBD2,TRBV2,.,TRBJ2-1,CASSWEAGGYNEQFF,TGTGCCAGCAGTTGGGAAGCGGGAGGATACAATGAGCAGTTCTTC
.,TRBV28,.,TRBJ1-1,CASSLAQGRGAFF,TGTGCCAGCAGTTTAGCGCAGGGGCGGGGAGCTTTCTTT
.,TRBV5-1,once,TRBJ1-1,CASSLQMGVNTEAFF,TGCGCCAGCAGCCTACAAATGGGGGTGAACACTGAAGCTTTCTTT
TRBD1,TRBV19,.,TRBJ2-1,CASTDRASYNEQFF,TGTGCCAGTACCGACAGGGCCTCCTACAATGAGCAGTTCTTC
.,TRBV11-3,.,TRBJ2-1,CASSLSATSYNEQFF,TGTGCCAGCAGCCTCTCAGCGACCTCCTACAATGAGCAGTTCTTC
.,TRBV4-2,.,TRBJ1-5,CASSQNGGGSQPQHF,TGTGCCAGCAGCCAAAACGGGGGGGGCAGTCAGCCCCAGCATTTT
.,TRBV7-2,.,TRBJ1-3,CASSLEVGRAGNTIYF,TGTGCCAGCAGCTTAGAAGTAGGCAGGGCTGGAAACACCATATATTTT
TRBD2,TRBV11-3,.,TRBJ2-1,CASSLGLVLAGLGYNEQFF,TGTGCCAGCAGCTTAGGACTAGTCCTAGCGGGACTCGGATACAATGAGCAGTTCTTC
.,TRBV5-6,.,TRBJ1-4,CASSLARREKLFF,TGTGCCAGCAGCTTGGCCCGGCGGGAAAAACTGTTTTTT
.,TRBV24-1,.,TRBJ2-5,CATSDLGPDATQYF,TGTGCCACCAGTGATTTGGGACCAGATGCGACCCAGTACTTC
.,TRBV7-9,.,TRBJ1-4,CASSRRGPTNEKLFF,TGTGCCAGCAGCCGAAGAGGACCAACTAATGAAAAACTGTTTTTT
.,TRBV28,once,TRBJ2-1,CASSTNEQFF,TGTGCCAGCAGTACAAATGAGCAGTTCTTC
.,TRBV28,.,TRBJ2-5,CASSYDREAQETQYF,TGTGCCAGCAGTTACGACAGGGAGGCCCAAGAGACCCAGTACTTC
.,TRBV21-1,.,TRBJ2-5,CASSKGRGETQYF,TGTGCCAGCAGCAAAGGCCGAGGGGAGACCCAGTACTTC
TRBD2,TRBV4-3,.,TRBJ2-1,CASSQERLAASSYNEQFF,TGCGCCAGCAGCCAAGAACGTCTAGCGGCCAGCTCCTACAATGAGCAGTTCTTC
.,TRBV6-5,.,TRBJ1-2,CASSYSGGGYTF,TGTGCCAGCAGTTACTCCGGCGGAGGCTACACCTTC
.,TRBV6-5,.,TRBJ2-7,CASSYSSVGDVYEQYF,TGTGCCAGCAGTTACTCGAGTGTGGGGGACGTCTACGAGCAGTACTTC
.,TRBV10-1,few,TRBJ2-3,CASSGGPITRGTSTDTQYF,TGCGCCAGCAGTGGGGGCCCAATCACCAGAGGAACTAGCACAGATACGCAGTATTTT